This T cell receptor beta chain was identified during a study of cytomegalovirus exposure and HLA in healthy donors. Study as a whole: About 82 million unique TCRs from HLA-typed donors were held in an early release of data. The study, taken as a whole, reports: The study carried out a later analysis of TCR beta sequences. It associated under 20,000 of them with specific HLA alleles at a false discovery rate of 0.05.

Healthy bone marrow donors formed the donor group. The PCR used 60 Vbeta and 13 Jbeta primers. Profiling relied on immunoSEQ multiplex PCR, and the TCRdb table lists in-frame clones only, not all of them. The data contain 150,000 to 200,000 clones, about 78% of them singletons. Worth noting for this clone: Its specificity is not known.

This receptor was obtained from a man aged 55 to 69 in good health and CMV-seronegative. Sequences were obtained from PBMCs.

The CDR3 nucleotides are TGCGCCAGCAGCCAGCGGGCTAGCGGGAGATACGAGCAGTACTTC. It codes for CASSQRASGRYEQYF. The rearrangement joins TRBV4-3 to TRBJ2-7, with 10 positions matching TRBD2. The CDR3 consists of 15 residues. CDR1 and CDR2 (germline): LGHNA, YSLEER. V shed 3 bases, J shed 4 bases, and the junction held 6 bases outside the gene matches.